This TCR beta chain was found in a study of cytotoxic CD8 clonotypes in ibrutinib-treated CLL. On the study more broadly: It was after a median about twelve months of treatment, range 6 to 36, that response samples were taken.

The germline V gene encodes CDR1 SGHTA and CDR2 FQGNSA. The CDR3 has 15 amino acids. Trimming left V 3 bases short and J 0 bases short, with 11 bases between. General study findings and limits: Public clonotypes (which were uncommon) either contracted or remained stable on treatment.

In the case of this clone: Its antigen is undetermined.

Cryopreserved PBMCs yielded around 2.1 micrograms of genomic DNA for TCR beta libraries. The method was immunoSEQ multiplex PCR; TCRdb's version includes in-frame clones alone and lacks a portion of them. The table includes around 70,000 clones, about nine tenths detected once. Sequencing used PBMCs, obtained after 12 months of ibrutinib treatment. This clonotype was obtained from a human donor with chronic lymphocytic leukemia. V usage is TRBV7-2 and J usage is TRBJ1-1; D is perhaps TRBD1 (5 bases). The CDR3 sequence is CASSFLWGVNTEAFF. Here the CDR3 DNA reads TGTGCCAGCAGCTTCCTGTGGGGGGTGAACACTGAAGCTTTCTTT.